Here is one T cell receptor (beta chain) with its context. Its antigen is not identified. One end of the junction fails to match germline, which may point to a read error. Germline values: CDR1 SGHAT, CDR2 FQNNGV. This CDR3 is built from 16 residues. The library came from three nested PCR rounds adapted from ARM-PCR protocols. TCRdb re-called the multiplex PCR reads through MiXCR, storing one row per CDR3 protein. The sample records 90,000 to 110,000 distinct CDR3 sequences, about 64% being singletons. The template was RNA from unsorted bulk tissue. The normal lung tissue was taken more than 3 cm from the tumor edge. Chemotherapy-naive patients with new lung cancer underwent thoracic surgery in China, August–late 2014. This entry is derived from a study of tumor and adjacent non-tumor tissue in lung cancer. Study summary: Histology: about twelve adenocarcinoma, a couple of squamous cell carcinoma, 1 small cell lung cancer. Whole-study results and caveats: Tumor repertoires had a smaller top 100 clone share than normal lung.

This TCR derives from a man aged 60 to 69 with non-small cell lung cancer. The sample taken for sequencing was distant non-tumor lung tissue. The chain joins TRBV11-2 to TRBJ2-3, with D perhaps TRBD2 (5 bases). The CDR3 loop reads CASSFLAGSSTDMQYF. The CDR3 nucleotides read TGTGCCAGCAGTTTCCTGGCAGGCTCTAGCACAGATATGCAGTATTTT.